This T cell receptor (beta chain) is from a study of regulatory T cells in long-lasting Graves disease. Relying on iRepertoire HTBI primers and Arm-PCR of CDR3 regions, the team built TCR beta libraries. One entry per CDR3 protein results from TCRdb running MiXCR on the multiplex PCR reads. The sample comprises over 350,000 distinct CDR3 sequences, over 12% of which are singletons, and roughly 7.7% rests with the top ten. The CDR3 is made up of 15 amino acids. V lost 0 bases, J lost 8 bases, and 15 bases lay in between. Germline V lookup: CDR1 SGDLS, CDR2 YYNGEE. As to time point: newly diagnosed GD, antithyroid drugs for less than 3 months. There was RNA extracted from PBMCs, and the TCR library was made from it. These data were likewise used in another study, on T cells in Graves' hyperthyroidism and ophthalmopathy.

The chain combines TRBV9 with TRBJ2-1, with D possibly being TRBD2 (5 bases). This specimen consisted of peripheral blood mononuclear cells (PBMCs), obtained at new diagnosis, from a patient treated with antithyroid drugs. The sequence derives from a woman aged 40 to 55 with Graves disease. The CDR3: CASSVDLGRKYEQFF. In DNA, the CDR3 is TGTGCCAGCAGCGTAGATTTGGGGAGAAAGTATGAGCAGTTCTTC.